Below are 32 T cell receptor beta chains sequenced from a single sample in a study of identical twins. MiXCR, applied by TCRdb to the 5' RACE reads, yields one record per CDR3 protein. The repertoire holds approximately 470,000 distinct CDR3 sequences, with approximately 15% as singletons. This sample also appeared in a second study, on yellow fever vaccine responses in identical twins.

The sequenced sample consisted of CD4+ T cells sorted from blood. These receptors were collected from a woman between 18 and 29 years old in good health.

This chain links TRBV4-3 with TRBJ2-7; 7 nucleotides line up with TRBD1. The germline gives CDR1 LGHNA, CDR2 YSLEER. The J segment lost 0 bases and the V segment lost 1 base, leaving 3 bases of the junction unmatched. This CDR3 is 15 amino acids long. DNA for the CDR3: TGCGCCAGCAGCCAAGTCCAGGGGGTCTCCTACGAGCAGTACTTC. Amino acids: CASSQVQGVSYEQYF.

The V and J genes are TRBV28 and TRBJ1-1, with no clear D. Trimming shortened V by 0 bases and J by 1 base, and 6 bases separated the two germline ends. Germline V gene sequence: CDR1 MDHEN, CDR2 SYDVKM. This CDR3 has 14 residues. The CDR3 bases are TGTGCCAGCAGTTTATGGGAGCAGAACACTGAAGCTTTCTTT. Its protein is CASSLWEQNTEAFF. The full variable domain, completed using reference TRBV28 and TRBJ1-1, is DVKVTQSSRYLVKRTGEKVFLECVQDMDHENMFWYRQDPGLGLRLIYFSYDVKMKEKGDIPEGYSVSREKKERFSLILESASTNQTSMYLCASSLWEQNTEAFFGQGTRLTVV.

The CDR3, as DNA: TGTGCCAGCAGCCCCATGGGAGCGGGGGGGTCCAATGAGCAGTTCTTC. This translates into CASSPMGAGGSNEQFF. The chain uses TRBV28 and TRBJ2-1; TRBD2 agrees at 10 bases. Trimming took 6 bases from V and 6 from J; bases not matched to a gene: 11. CDR1 is MDHEN and CDR2 is SYDVKM in the germline V gene. The CDR3 has 16 amino acids.

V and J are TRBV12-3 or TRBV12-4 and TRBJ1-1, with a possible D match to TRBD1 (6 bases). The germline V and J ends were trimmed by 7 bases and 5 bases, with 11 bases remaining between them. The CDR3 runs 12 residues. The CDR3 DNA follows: TGTGCCAGCACCTTGACAGGTACTGAAGCTTTCTTT. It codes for CASTLTGTEAFF.

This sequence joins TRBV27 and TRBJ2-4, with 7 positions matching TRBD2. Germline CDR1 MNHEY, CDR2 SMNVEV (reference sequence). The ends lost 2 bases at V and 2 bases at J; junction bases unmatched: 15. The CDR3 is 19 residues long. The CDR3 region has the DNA TGTGCCAGCAGTTTAATCTCTGGGGGGGTCAGCACACCCAAAAACATTCAGTACTTC. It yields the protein CASSLISGGVSTPKNIQYF.

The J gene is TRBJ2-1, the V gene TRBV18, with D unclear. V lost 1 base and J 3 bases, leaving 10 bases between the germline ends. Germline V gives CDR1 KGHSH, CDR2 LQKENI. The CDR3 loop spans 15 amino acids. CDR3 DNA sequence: TGTGCCAGCTCACCACTCGACGCCGGCTACAATGAGCAGTTCTTC. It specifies CASSPLDAGYNEQFF. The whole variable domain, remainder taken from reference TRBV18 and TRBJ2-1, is NAGVMQNPRHLVRRRGQEARLRCSPMKGHSHVYWYRQLPEEGLKFMVYLQKENIIDESGMPKERFSAEFPKEGPSILRIQQVVRGDSAAYFCASSPLDAGYNEQFFGPGTRLTVL.

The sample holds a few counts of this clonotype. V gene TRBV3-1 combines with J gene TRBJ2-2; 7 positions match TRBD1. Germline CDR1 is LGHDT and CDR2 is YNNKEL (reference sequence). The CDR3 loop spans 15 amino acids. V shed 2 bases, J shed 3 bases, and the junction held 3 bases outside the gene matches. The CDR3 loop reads CASSQHDRDTGELFF. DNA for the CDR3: TGTGCCAGCAGCCAACACGACAGGGACACCGGGGAGCTGTTTTTT.

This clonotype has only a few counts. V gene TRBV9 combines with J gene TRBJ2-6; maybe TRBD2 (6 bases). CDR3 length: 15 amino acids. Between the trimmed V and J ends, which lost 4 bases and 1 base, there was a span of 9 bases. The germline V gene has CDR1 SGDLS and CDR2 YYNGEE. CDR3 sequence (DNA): TGTGCCAGCAGCTTCGGGACTTCTGGGGCCAACGTCCTGACTTTC. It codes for CASSFGTSGANVLTF. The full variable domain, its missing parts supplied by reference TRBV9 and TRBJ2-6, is DSGVTQTPKHLITATGQRVTLRCSPRSGDLSVYWYQQSLDQGLQFLIQYYNGEERAKGNILERFSAQQFPDLHSELNLSSLELGDSALYFCASSFGTSGANVLTFGAGSRLTVL.

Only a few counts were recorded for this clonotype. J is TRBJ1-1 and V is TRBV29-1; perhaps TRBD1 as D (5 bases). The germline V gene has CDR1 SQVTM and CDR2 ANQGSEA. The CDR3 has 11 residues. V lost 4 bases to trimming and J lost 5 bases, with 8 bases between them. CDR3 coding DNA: TGCAGCGTTGGGCAGGGAACTGAAGCTTTCTTT. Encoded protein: CSVGQGTEAFF. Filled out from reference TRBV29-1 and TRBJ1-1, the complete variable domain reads SAVISQKPSRDICQRGTSLTIQCQVDSQVTMMFWYRQQPGQSLTLIATANQGSEATYESGFVIDKFPISRPNLTFSTLTVSNMSPEDSSIYLCSVGQGTEAFFGQGTRLTVV.

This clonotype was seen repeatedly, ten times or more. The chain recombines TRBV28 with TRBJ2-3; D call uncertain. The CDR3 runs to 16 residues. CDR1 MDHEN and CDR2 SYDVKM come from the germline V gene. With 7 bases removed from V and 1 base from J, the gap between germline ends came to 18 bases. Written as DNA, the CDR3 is TGTGCCAGCAAGACGGGTATTATCGTCCGCACAGATACGCAGTATTTT. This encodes CASKTGIIVRTDTQYF. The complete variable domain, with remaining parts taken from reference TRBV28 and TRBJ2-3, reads DVKVTQSSRYLVKRTGEKVFLECVQDMDHENMFWYRQDPGLGLRLIYFSYDVKMKEKGDIPEGYSVSREKKERFSLILESASTNQTSMYLCASKTGIIVRTDTQYFGPGTRLTVL.

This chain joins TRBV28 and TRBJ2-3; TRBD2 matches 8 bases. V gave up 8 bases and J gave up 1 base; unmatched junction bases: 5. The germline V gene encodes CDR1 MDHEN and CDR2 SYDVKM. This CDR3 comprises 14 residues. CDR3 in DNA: TGTGCCAGCGCGGGGGGCCTTGGCACAGATACGCAGTATTTT. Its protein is CASAGGLGTDTQYF.

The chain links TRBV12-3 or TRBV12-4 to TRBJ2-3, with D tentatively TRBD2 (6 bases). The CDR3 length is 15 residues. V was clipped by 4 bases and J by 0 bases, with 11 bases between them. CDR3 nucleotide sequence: TGTGCCAGCAGTTATGCGGGGCTCAGCACAGATACGCAGTATTTT. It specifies CASSYAGLSTDTQYF.

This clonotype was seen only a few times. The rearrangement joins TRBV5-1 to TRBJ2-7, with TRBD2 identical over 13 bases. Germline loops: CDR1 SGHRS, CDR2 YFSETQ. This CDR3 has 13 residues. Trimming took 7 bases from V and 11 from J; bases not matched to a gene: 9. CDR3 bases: TGCGCCAGCGGAGGACTAGCGGGGGCTCAAGAGTACTTC. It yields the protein CASGGLAGAQEYF.

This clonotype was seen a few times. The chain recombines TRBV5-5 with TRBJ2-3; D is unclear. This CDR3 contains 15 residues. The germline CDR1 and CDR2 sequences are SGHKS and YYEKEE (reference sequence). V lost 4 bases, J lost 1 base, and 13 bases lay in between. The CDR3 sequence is CASSRLESGTDTQYF. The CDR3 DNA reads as TGTGCCAGCAGCCGGTTGGAGAGCGGCACAGATACGCAGTATTTT.

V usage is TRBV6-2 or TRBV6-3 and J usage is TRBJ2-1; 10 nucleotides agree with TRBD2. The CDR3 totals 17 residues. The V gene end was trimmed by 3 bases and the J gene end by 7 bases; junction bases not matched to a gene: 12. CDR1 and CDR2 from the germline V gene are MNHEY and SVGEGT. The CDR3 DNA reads TGTGCCAGCAGTTATGTGGTGCTGCTAGCGGGAGAGAATGAGCAGTTCTTC. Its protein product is CASSYVVLLAGENEQFF.

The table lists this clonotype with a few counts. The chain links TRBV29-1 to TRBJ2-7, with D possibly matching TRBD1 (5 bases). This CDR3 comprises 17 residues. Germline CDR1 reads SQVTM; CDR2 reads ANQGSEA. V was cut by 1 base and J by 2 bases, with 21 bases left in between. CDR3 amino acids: CSVEAQHRHRGPYEQYF. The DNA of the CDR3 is TGCAGCGTTGAAGCTCAACACAGGCATAGGGGTCCCTACGAGCAGTACTTC.

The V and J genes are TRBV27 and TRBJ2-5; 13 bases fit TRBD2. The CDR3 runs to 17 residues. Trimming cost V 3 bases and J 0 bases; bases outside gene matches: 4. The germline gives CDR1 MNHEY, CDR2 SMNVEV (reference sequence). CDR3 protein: CASSFLGLAGDQETQYF. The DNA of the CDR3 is TGTGCCAGCAGTTTCTTAGGACTAGCGGGGGACCAAGAGACCCAGTACTTC.

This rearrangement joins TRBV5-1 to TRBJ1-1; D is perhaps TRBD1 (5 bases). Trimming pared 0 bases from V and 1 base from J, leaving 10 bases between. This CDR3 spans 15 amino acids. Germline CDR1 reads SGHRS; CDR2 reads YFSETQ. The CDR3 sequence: CASSLARQSNTEAFF. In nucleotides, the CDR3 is TGCGCCAGCAGCTTGGCGAGACAGTCGAACACTGAAGCTTTCTTT.

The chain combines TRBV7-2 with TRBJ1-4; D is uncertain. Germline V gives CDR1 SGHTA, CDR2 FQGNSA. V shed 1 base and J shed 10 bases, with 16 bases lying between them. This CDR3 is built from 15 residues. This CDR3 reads CASSLETGYWGKLFF. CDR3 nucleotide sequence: TGTGCCAGCAGCTTAGAGACGGGTTATTGGGGAAAACTGTTTTTT.

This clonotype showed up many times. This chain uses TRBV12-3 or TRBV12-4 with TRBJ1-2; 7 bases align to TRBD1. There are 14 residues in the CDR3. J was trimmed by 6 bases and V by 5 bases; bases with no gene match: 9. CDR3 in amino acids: CASSPTGRFNGYTF. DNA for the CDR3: TGTGCCAGCAGTCCGACAGGGAGGTTCAATGGCTACACCTTC.

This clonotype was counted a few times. CDR3 DNA sequence: TGCGCCAGCAGCGAAGGGCCTGACTCCTACGAGCAGTACTTC. It is translated as CASSEGPDSYEQYF. This rearrangement joins TRBV5-1 to TRBJ2-7, with D hard to call. CDR1 is SGHRS, CDR2 YFSETQ, per germline. Between the trimmed V and J ends, which lost 4 bases and 0 bases, there was a span of 11 bases. The CDR3 consists of 14 residues.

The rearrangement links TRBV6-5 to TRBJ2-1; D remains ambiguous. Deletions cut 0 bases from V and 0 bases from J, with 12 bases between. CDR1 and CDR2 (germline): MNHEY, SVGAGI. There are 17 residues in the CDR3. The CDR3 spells CASSYSTFPSSYNEQFF. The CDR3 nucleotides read TGTGCCAGCAGTTACTCGACCTTCCCGAGCTCCTACAATGAGCAGTTCTTC.

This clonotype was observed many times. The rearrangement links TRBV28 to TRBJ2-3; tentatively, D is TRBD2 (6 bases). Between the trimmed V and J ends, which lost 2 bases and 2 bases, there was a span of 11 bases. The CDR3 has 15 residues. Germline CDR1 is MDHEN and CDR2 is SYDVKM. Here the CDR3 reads CASSLEGLNTDTQYF. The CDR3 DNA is TGTGCCAGCAGTTTAGAGGGACTCAACACAGATACGCAGTATTTT.

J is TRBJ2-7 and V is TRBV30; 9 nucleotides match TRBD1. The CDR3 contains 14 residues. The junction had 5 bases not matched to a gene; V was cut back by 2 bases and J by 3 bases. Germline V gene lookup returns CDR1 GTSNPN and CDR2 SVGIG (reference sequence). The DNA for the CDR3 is TGTGCCTGGAGTTTCGGACAGGGGAACTACGAGCAGTACTTC. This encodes CAWSFGQGNYEQYF.

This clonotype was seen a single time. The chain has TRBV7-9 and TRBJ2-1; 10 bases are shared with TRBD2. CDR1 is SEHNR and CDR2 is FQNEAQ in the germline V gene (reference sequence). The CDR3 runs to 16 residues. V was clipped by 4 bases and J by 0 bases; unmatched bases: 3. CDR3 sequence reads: CASSYTSGISYNEQFF. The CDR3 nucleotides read TGTGCCAGCAGCTACACTAGCGGGATCTCCTACAATGAGCAGTTCTTC.

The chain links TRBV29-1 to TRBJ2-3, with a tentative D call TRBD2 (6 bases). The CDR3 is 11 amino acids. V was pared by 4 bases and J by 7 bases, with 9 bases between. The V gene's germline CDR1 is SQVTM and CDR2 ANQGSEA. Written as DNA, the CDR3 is TGCAGCGTTGCGGGGGACTATACGCAGTATTTT. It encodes CSVAGDYTQYF.

The CDR3 region is CASSATGMFGYTF. In DNA, the CDR3 is TGTGCCAGCAGCGCGACAGGGATGTTTGGCTACACCTTC. The V gene is TRBV9, the J gene TRBJ1-2; TRBD1 matches 7 bases. This CDR3 region has 13 residues. V lost 3 bases to trimming and J lost 7 bases; unmatched junction nucleotides: 6. Germline V CDR1 and CDR2: SGDLS, YYNGEE.

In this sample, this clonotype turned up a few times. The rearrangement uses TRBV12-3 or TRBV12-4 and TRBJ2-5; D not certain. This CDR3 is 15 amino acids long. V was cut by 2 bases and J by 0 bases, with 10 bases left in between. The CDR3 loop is CASSLRSGNQETQYF. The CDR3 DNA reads TGTGCCAGCAGTTTACGATCTGGAAACCAAGAGACCCAGTACTTC.

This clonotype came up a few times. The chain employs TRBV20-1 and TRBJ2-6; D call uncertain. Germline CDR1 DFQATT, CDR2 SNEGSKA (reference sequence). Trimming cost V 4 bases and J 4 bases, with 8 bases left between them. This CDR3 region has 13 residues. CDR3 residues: CSATSPGANVLTF. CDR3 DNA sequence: TGCAGTGCTACCTCGCCCGGGGCCAACGTCCTGACTTTC.

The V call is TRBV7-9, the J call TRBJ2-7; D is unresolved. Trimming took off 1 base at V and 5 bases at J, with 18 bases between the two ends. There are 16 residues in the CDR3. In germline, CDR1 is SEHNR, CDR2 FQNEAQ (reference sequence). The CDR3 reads CASSLEILGQVHEQYF. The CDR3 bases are TGTGCCAGCAGCTTAGAGATATTAGGGCAGGTCCACGAGCAGTACTTC.

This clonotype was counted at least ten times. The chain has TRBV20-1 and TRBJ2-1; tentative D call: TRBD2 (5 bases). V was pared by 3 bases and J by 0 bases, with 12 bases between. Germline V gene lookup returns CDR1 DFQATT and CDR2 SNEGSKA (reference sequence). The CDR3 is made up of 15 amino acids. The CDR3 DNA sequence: TGCAGTGCTAGGCCAGCGGTCAGCTCCTACAATGAGCAGTTCTTC. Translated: CSARPAVSSYNEQFF.

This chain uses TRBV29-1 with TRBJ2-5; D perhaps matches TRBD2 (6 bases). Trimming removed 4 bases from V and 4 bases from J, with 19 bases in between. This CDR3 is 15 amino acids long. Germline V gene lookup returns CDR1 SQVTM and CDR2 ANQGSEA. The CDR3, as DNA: TGCAGCGTTGGGGGGGTGACGGGCTTTCGAGAGACCCAGTACTTC. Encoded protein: CSVGGVTGFRETQYF.